This T cell receptor beta chain is drawn from a study of T cells in women clearing cervical HPV infection. Study as a whole: Case blood was drawn when the lesion was first found; control blood after infection became undetectable.

Trimming took 8 bases from V and 1 from J, leaving 17 bases between them. From germline, CDR1 is SNHLY and CDR2 FYNNEI. The CDR3 is 15 amino acids. Measured with immunoSEQ multiplex PCR; TCRdb has only the in-frame clones, and not every one. This table holds 20,000 to 25,000 clones. Details on this clone: The read stops 3 residues short of the end of the CDR3; the missing end is completed from the germline J gene.

The chain combines TRBV2 with TRBJ1-1; possible D gene TRBD1, 5 bases. This TCR was sampled from a woman aged 18-70 years with a cervical HPV16 infection that either progressed to CIN3+ or cleared (not recorded which). The sequencing sample was made of blood buffy coat. The part of the CDR3 DNA that was read is TGTGCCAGCGGGAGGGAAGGGGCGCAGAACACTGAA. It encodes CASGREGAQNTE. The entire CDR3 protein reads CASGREGAQNTEAFF.